This TCR beta chain is drawn from a study of blood T cell repertoires in COVID-19. Looking at the study overall: T cells, B-cell-depleted T cells, or PBMCs provided the cDNA or gDNA that served as material.

One Seattle source followed patients from active infection through their disease course. Method: immunoSEQ multiplex PCR; TCRdb's copy keeps in-frame clones and lacks some. The sample lists about 170,000 clones, around 80% occurring once. This TCR was sampled from a woman in her 70s with COVID-19, enrolled during active disease. Sequencing used peripheral blood.

The CDR3 sequence: CASSELAPNRDMNEKLFF. As DNA, the CDR3 is TGTGCCAGCAGTGAACTGGCTCCCAACCGGGATATGAATGAAAAACTGTTTTTT. The V call is TRBV6-1, the J call TRBJ1-4; D gene ambiguous. CDR1 is MNHNS, CDR2 SASEGT, per germline. This CDR3 contains 18 residues. V was shortened by 2 bases and J by 5 bases, with 21 bases between the two germline ends.